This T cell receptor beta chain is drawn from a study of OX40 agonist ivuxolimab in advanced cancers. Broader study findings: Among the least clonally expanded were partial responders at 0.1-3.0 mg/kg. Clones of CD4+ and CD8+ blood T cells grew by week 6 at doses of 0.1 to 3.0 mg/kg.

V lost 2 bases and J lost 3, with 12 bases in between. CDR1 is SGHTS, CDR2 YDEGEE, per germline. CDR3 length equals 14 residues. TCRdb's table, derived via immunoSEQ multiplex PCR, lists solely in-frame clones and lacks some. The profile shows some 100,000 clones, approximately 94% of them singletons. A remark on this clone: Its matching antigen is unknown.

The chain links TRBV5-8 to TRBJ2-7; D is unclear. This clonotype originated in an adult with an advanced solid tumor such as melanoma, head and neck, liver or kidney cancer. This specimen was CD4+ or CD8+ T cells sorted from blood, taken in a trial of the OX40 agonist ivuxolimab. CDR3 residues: CASSLKGLVYEQYF. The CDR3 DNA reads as TGTGCCAGCAGCTTAAAGGGTTTGGTCTACGAGCAGTACTTC. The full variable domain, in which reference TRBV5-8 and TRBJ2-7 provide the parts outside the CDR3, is EAGVTQSPTHLIKTRGQQATLRCSPISGHTSVYWYQQALGLGLQFLLWYDEGEERNRGNFPPRFSGRQFPNYSSELNVNALELEDSALYLCASSLKGLVYEQYFGPGTRLTVT.